One T cell receptor beta chain is described in this entry. The target of this receptor is not known. There are no base qualities to consult, and no much larger clone falls within one base. Libraries were constructed by the immunoSEQ multiplex PCR assay. A mixture of 60 forward primers for TCR Vbeta segments and 13 reverse primers for TCR Jbeta segments was used in the multiplex PCR. Amplification of the CDR3 region of rearranged TCR beta genes was performed with a multiplex PCR assay on genomic DNA. The amplified TCR beta libraries were sequenced on the Illumina HiSeq System as 87-base-pair reads. In the source study's methods: In a later analysis, tens of millions of unique TCR beta chains were counted across the roughly 610 repertoires, and approximately 11 million of these chains were shared by at least two donors. Raw reads were error-corrected and collapsed into unique sequences by a nearest-neighbor algorithm in which closely related sequences were merged to remove PCR and sequencing errors. Alignment of CDR3 sequences to IMGT reference sequences was used to assign V, D and J gene segments. For a sequence to be retained, a match of at least six nucleotides to both a V gene segment and a J gene segment was required. Rearrangements were called productive when the CDR3 lacked stop codons and stayed in frame with V and J; all others were non-productive. CDR3 was defined by IMGT convention, running from the second conserved V-encoded cysteine to the conserved J-encoded phenylalanine. Sequences without an unambiguous match to a single V gene segment were excluded from the earlier analysis of over 500 of the donors. In an earlier analysis of several hundred of the donors, V segments were called functional above 56.7% productive rearrangements and were called segregating when the between-donor standard deviation exceeded 5%. To diagnose cytomegalovirus status from the catalog of TCR beta chain sequences, a statistical classification framework was built. V and J gene assignment, in a later analysis, came from comparing TCR nucleotide sequences with IMGT/GENE-DB human TR gene sequences. The TCRdist pipeline was used in a later analysis to assign CDR3 sequences and most-parsimonious VDJ recombination scenarios. In a later analysis, each TCR beta chain was defined by its CDR3 amino acid sequence together with its V-gene family, and reads without a unique V-gene family were excluded. As a way to deal with suspected cross-contamination and a sequencing artifact, a later analysis dropped more than 500 nucleotide sequences that were highly shared and had low generation probability. In a later analysis, a clonal expansion index was calculated for each public chain from normalized within-repertoire ranks of inferred template counts. A later analysis computed generation probabilities with a VDJ recombination model fitted to out-of-frame rearrangements, and checked the results against IGoR. In a later analysis, TCR-TCR, TCR-HLA and TCR-CMV co-occurrence was scored with hypergeometric tests, and a repertoire-size bias correction was applied to TCR pairs. In a later analysis, false discovery rates were estimated by permuting HLA or CMV assignments 20 times. In a later analysis, co-occurring TCRs were grouped using DBSCAN, with TCRdist sequence similarity added in when clustering inside HLA-allele-positive subsets. Repertoires with fewer than 30,000 or more than 120,000 public chains were left out of co-occurrence clustering, as were five repertoires with anomalous nucleotide sharing. Here the immuneACCESS table is served through TCRdb, limited to in-frame sequences with V and J called. Missing clones are a known gap in these copies; in checked studies unresolved V genes cover under half, and the rest lacks a known reason. D and trimming come from the DNA, and the V and J calls and clone size come from that table. In this sample the table shows 110,000 to 150,000 clones, about 64% of which occur a single time. Around 4.7% of the sample rests with the top ten.

This specimen comes from a study of cytomegalovirus exposure and HLA in healthy donors (dated by TCRdb to between 2016 and 2019). Describing the broader study: According to an earlier analysis of a few hundred of the donors, about 179 million T cells yielded 120 million or so unique TCR beta sequences and approximately 280 Gb of sequence data. A later analysis re-examined previously published TCR beta repertoires from about 670 donors and added high-resolution HLA genotyping to investigate patterns of TCR occurrence. About 5 DR-DQ haplotypes were handled as single units for association and clustering, since linkage in the cohort was strong. A later genetic analysis took genome-wide SNP genotypes for about 55% of the 666 donors and used that subset as a discovery cohort. Along with the approximately 700-subject first cohort, a separate validation cohort of roughly 110 different subjects was used. The T cell repertoires of 700 or so subjects were profiled by immunosequencing and related to cytomegalovirus serostatus. All discovery cohort repertoires had been generated on a single sequencing platform. Among about 370 genotyped donors of the cohort, an average of approximately 240,000 unique TCR beta nucleotide sequences was sequenced per donor, of which roughly 17% were non-productive. HLA typing included class I and class II loci at four-digit resolution. An earlier analysis of fewer than 700 of the donors applied high-throughput TCR beta sequencing to assess whether each TCR beta V gene segment acted as functional or pseudogenic. The genetic ancestry cluster associated with self-reported Caucasian donors included roughly 84% of the 300 to 450 genotyped donors. Donor age, sex, ethnicity and CMV serostatus were collected together with the repertoire data. In the later analysis, no new phenotypic data were used to find candidate immune exposures; instead, reliance was placed on TCR beta sequences and their occurrence across donors. The number of typed donors differed by locus: about 620-640 for A, B, C, DRB1 and DQB1; approximately 520 for DQA1; roughly 600 for DPA1; and around 490 for DPB1. The study was designed to test whether signatures of past pathogen exposure could be identified by cataloging public T cell receptors. To predict cytomegalovirus infection status, the study brought together high-throughput TCR immunosequencing, statistical association of individual TCRs with disease status, and machine learning. An early release that covered several hundred HLA-typed donors contained about 290 gigabases of sequencing data and 80 million or so unique TCR sequences.

Study-wide conclusions, independent of this receptor: Correlated functional status among segregating V segments might be attributable to linkage disequilibrium, but an unknown experimental factor could not be ruled out. Because some donors lacked HLA typing at each locus, the association tests relied only on the typed subset. A later analysis reported that several top co-occurrence clusters appeared linked to parvovirus B19, influenza, CMV and Epstein-Barr virus. A further reported finding was that TCR beta sequences accurately predicted the HLA-A and HLA-B alleles for most subjects in the first cohort. When HLA alleles, especially DR and DQ, strongly co-occurred, attributing TCR associations to individual alleles was difficult. The earlier analysis of nearly 600 of the donors excluded 15 to 20 rarely observed V segments, including chromosome 9 orphons, because counts were too low. The presence/absence analyses assumed that sequencing depth was roughly uniform across donors, and that assumption may not be true. Compared with equally common non-associated chains, HLA-associated TCR beta chains in a later analysis were more clonally expanded and had lower generation probabilities. In an earlier analysis of about 600 of the donors, most TCR beta V segments appeared in productive rearrangements about 87% or about 30% of the time, broadly matching IMGT annotations. Immune exposure information for the cohort was limited to CMV serostatus. According to a later analysis, TCR association rates differed among HLA loci, with DRB1 alleles showing the most associated TCRs and HLA-C alleles showing the fewest. The 87-base-pair reads could not distinguish some IMGT-functional V segments, including TRBV6-2 and TRBV6-3, so those segments were excluded. Most TCR sequences were observed very rarely across donors, whereas some public TCRs were present in many individuals. According to a later analysis, most CMV-associated TCR beta chains appeared to be HLA-restricted, and the HLA associations seemed to be driven largely by CMV exposure. Three of the identified cytomegalovirus-associated TCR beta chains were confirmed in vitro to be specific for cytomegalovirus antigens. In a later analysis, around 17,000 TCR beta sequences were associated with specific HLA alleles at a false discovery rate of 0.05. In this cohort, only TCR beta chains were sequenced, and detectable features were limited by the absence of alpha or paired-chain data. The sequencing pipeline was judged likely to have produced a cluster of highly shared sequence variants as a technical artifact. It was suggested by the authors that the approach could potentially be generalized to other disease states and immunological phenotypes. An association between a missense DCLRE1C variant and V-gene and J-gene trimming of TCR beta chains was found in a later genetic analysis and replicated in an independent cohort. The classifier was reported to diagnose cytomegalovirus status with high specificity and sensitivity in both the original cohort and the validation cohort. In the study, approximately 160 TCR beta chains were listed as associated with cytomegalovirus. In a later genetic analysis, fewer N-insertions in productive TCRs were reported among donors in an Asian-associated ancestry cluster than the approximately 670-donor mean.

Here V drops 1 base and J drops 3 bases, and the junction holds 5 bases not matched to any gene. In the germline V gene, CDR1 corresponds to SQVTM and CDR2 to ANQGSEA. From its cysteine to its phenylalanine, the CDR3 spans 15 amino acids. Only CDR3 DNA is held: 45 bases, read in frame from base 1. The cohort was made up of 500 to 850 healthy bone marrow donors. At the time of sampling, all cohort members were nominally healthy, though unrecorded immune exposures were likely present. The donor tested CMV seronegative, placing the donor among the 352 seronegative members of the cohort. A peripheral blood sample was provided by each donor, and peripheral blood mononuclear cells were used for TCR beta sequencing. The Qiagen DNeasy Blood Extraction Kit was used to extract genomic DNA from the blood cell samples.

The chain links TRBV29-1 with TRBJ2-5; the junction holds 10 bases that match TRBD2. This receptor was obtained from a man aged 60-69 years in good health and CMV-seronegative. The sample was PBMCs. The CDR3 has the sequence CSVEVSGRREETQYF. The nucleotides read TGCAGCGTTGAAGTTAGCGGGAGGAGGGAAGAGACCCAGTACTTC.